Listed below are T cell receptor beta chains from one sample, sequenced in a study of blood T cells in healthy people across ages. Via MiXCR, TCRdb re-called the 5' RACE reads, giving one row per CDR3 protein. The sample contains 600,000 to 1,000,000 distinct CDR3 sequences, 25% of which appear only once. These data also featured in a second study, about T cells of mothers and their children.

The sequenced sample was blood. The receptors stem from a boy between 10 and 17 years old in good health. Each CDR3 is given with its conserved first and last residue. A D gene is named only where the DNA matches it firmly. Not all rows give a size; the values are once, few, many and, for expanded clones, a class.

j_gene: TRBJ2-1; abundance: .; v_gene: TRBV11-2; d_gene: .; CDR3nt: TGTGCCAGCAGCTCTCTATTGCAGGGGATAGGGAATGAGCAGTTCTTC; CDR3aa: CASSSLLQGIGNEQFF
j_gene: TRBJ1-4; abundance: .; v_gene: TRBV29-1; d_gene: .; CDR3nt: TGCAGCGTCAAACAGGGTGACGAAAAACTGTTTTTT; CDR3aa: CSVKQGDEKLFF
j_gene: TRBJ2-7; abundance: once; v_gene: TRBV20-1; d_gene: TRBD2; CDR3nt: TGCAGTGCTAGAGCTAGCGGGAGGGCCCTCCCCTACGAGCAGTACTTC; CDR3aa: CSARASGRALPYEQYF
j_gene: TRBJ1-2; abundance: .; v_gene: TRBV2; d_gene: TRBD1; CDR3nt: TGTGCCAGCAGAGCCCAGGGGGCGCGGGTCTATGGCTACACCTTC; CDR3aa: CASRAQGARVYGYTF
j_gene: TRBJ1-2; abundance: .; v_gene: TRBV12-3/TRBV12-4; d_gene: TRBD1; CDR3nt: TGTGCCAGCAGCCCCGCCGGGACAGACGTCTATGGCTACACCTTC; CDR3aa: CASSPAGTDVYGYTF
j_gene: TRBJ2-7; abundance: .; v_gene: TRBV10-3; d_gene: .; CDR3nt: TGTGCCATCAGTGAGTCCGGACACCTGAGAGGGGTCTACGAGCAGTACTTC; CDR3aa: CAISESGHLRGVYEQYF
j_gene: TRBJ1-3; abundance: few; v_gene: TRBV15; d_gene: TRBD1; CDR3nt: TGTGCCACCAGCAGAGTGACAGGGGCCTCTGGAAACACCATATATTTT; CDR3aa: CATSRVTGASGNTIYF
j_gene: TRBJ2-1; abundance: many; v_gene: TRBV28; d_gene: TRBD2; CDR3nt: TGTGCCAGCAGCTTATTAGCGGGGGCCTACAATGAGCAGTTCTTC; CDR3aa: CASSLLAGAYNEQFF
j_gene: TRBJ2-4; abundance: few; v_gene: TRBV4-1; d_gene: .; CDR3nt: TGCGCCAGCAGCCAAGCACGGGACATTCAGTACTTC; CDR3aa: CASSQARDIQYF
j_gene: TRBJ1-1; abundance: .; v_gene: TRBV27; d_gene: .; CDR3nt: TGTGCCAGCAGTTTTCTCCTGAACACTGAAGCTTTCTTT; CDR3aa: CASSFLLNTEAFF
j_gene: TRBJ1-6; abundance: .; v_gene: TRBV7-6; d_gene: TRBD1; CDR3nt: TGTGCCAGCGGGCAGGGGGGAGAGGGTTCACCCCTCCACTTT; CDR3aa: CASGQGGEGSPLHF
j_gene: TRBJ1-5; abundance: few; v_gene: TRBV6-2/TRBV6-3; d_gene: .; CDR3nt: TGTGCCAGCAGTTACAATATCCCGGGCAATCAGCCCCAGCATTTT; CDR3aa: CASSYNIPGNQPQHF
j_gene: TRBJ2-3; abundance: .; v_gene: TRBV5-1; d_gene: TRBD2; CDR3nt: TGCGCCAGCAAGCGGACTAGCGCGACCGATACGCAGTATTTT; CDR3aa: CASKRTSATDTQYF
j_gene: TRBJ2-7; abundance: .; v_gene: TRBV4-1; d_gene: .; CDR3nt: TGCGCCAGCAGCCAAGAGAAGATGGACAGTTTCACCTACGAGCAGTACTTC; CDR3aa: CASSQEKMDSFTYEQYF
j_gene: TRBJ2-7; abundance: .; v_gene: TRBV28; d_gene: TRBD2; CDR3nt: TGTGCCAGCAGTTTATTGGGCCGGGGGGGACGATCCTACGAGCAGTACTTC; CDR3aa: CASSLLGRGGRSYEQYF
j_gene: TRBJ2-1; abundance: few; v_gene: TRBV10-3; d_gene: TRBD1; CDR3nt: TGTGCCATCAGTGACTGGGACAGGTCCTCCTATAATGAGCAGTTCTTC; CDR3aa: CAISDWDRSSYNEQFF
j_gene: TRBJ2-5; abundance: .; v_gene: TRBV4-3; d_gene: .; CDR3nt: TGCGCCAGCAGCCAAGAAATGGGTGAGGGGGAGACCCAGTACTTC; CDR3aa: CASSQEMGEGETQYF
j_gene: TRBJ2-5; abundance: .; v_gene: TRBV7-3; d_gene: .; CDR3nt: TGTGCCAGCAGCCGGACTGACGACGGGACCCAGTACTTC; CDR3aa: CASSRTDDGTQYF
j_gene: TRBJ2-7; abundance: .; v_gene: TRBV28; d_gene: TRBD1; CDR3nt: TGTGCCAGCAGTTCCCCCGGGACAGTCCTCTACGAGCAGTACTTC; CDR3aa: CASSSPGTVLYEQYF
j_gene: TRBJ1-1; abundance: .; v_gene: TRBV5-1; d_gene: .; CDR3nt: TGCGCCAGCAGCGGGGCCCTGTCCACTGAAGCTTTCTTT; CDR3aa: CASSGALSTEAFF
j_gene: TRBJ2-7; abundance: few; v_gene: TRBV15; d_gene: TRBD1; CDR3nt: TGTGCCACCGAGGGGACAGAAAATTCCTACGAGCAGCACTTC; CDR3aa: CATEGTENSYEQHF
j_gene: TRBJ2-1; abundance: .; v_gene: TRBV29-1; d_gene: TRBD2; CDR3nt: TGCAGCGTTGAAGGAAATGCGGGGGGGACCTACAATGAGCAGTTCTTC; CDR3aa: CSVEGNAGGTYNEQFF
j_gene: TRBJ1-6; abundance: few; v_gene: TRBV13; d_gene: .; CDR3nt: TGTGCCAGCAGCTTCTGGAATTCACCCCTCCACTTT; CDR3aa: CASSFWNSPLHF
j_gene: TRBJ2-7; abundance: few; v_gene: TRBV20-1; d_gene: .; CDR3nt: TGCAGTGCTGCCGTCCCGTTGGGGACCTACGAGCAGTACTTC; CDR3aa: CSAAVPLGTYEQYF
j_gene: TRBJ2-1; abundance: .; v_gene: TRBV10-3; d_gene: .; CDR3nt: TGTGCCGTCAGGGAGGGGGACTACAATGAGCAGTTCTTC; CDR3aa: CAVREGDYNEQFF
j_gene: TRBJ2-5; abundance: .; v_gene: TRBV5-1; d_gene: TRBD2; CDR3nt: TGCGCCAGCAGCTTGTCGCCTAGCGGGGGGCAGTACCAAGAGACCCAGTACTTC; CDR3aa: CASSLSPSGGQYQETQYF
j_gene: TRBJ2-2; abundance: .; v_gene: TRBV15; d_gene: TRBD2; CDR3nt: TGTGCCACCAGCAGTCCTAGCGGCCTGAACACCGGGGAGCTGTTTTTT; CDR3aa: CATSSPSGLNTGELFF
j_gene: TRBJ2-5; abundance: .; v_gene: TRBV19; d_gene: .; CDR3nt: TGTGCCAGTAGTATCGAGGGAGAGACCCAGTACTTC; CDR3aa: CASSIEGETQYF
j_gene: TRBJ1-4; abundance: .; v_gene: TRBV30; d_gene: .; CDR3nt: TGTGCCTGGAGTGTTTCCCGCGTAAGGGTTAATGAAAAACTGTTTTTT; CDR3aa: CAWSVSRVRVNEKLFF
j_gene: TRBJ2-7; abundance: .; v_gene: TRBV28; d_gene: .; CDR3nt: TGTGCCAGCAGCAGCTCAGGGGAGGGGACCTACGAGCAGTACTTC; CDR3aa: CASSSSGEGTYEQYF
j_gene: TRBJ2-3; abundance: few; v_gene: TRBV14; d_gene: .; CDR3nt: TGTGCCAGCGGCGGAAATACGCAGTATTTT; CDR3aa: CASGGNTQYF
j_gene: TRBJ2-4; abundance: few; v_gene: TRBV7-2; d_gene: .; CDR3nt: TGTGCCAGCAGCTTAGGTGGAAGCTGGTTAGACATTCAGTACTTC; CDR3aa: CASSLGGSWLDIQYF
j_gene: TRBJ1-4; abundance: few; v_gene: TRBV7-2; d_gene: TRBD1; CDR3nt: TGTGCCAGCAGCTCCCCAAAAAACAGGGGTTTAGGTGGGGAACTGTTTTTT; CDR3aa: CASSSPKNRGLGGELFF
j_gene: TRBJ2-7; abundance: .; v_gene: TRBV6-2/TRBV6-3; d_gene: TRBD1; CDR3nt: TGTGCCAGCAGACCACTCACAGGGGACGAGCAGTACTTC; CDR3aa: CASRPLTGDEQYF
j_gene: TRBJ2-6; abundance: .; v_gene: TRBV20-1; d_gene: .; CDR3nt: TGCAGTGCTAGCAACAGGGCGTCTGGGGCCAACGTCCTGACTTTC; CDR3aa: CSASNRASGANVLTF
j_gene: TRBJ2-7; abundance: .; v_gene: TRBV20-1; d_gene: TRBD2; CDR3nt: TGCAGTGCTAGTGGGGAGCGGGAGCGATCCTACGAGCAGTACTTC; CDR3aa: CSASGERERSYEQYF
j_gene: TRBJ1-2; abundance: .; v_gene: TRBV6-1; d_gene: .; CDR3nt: TGTGCCTCCAAAGCGTATGGCTACACCTTC; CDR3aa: CASKAYGYTF
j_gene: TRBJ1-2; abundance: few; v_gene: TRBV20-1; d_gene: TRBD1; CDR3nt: TGCAGTGCCGCACCTGGACAGGGTTTTTACTATGGCTACACCTTC; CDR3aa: CSAAPGQGFYYGYTF
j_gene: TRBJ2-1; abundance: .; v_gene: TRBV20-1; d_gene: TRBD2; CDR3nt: TGCAGTGCGGGGACTAGCGGGGTTTACAATGAGCAGTTCTTC; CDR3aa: CSAGTSGVYNEQFF